This T cell receptor beta chain comes out of a study of T cells after yellow fever vaccination. Whole-study context: The SMART-Seq v4 Ultra Low Input method served to prepare the low-cell-number fractions.

The study's findings and limits: Most clones from primary vaccination resurfaced after the booster (approximately 96% CD4, around 89% CD8). The CD4 and CD8 compartments had a small share of their clonotypes in common.

TCR cDNA, made by 5'RACE template switching, carried an added universal primer site and UMIs. TCRdb reprocessed the 5' RACE reads with MiXCR, giving one entry per CDR3 protein. The sample lists just over 250,000 distinct CDR3 sequences; around 4.9% were seen once. This clonotype was recorded at least ten times. No antigen is known for it. The receptor was derived from a man aged 18 to 29 who received the YFV17D yellow fever vaccine. Material: CD4+ T cells sorted from PBMCs, obtained on the day of the yellow fever booster vaccination.

As DNA, the CDR3 is TGTGCCAGCAGTGAGTCGGTAGCCAAAAACATTCAGTACTTC. Encoded protein: CASSESVAKNIQYF. This rearrangement joins TRBV2 to TRBJ2-4; D gene uncertain. The V gene's germline CDR1 is SNHLY and CDR2 FYNNEI. The CDR3 sequence is 14 residues long. The V gene lost 3 bases and the J gene lost 0 bases, with 6 bases spanning the gap.